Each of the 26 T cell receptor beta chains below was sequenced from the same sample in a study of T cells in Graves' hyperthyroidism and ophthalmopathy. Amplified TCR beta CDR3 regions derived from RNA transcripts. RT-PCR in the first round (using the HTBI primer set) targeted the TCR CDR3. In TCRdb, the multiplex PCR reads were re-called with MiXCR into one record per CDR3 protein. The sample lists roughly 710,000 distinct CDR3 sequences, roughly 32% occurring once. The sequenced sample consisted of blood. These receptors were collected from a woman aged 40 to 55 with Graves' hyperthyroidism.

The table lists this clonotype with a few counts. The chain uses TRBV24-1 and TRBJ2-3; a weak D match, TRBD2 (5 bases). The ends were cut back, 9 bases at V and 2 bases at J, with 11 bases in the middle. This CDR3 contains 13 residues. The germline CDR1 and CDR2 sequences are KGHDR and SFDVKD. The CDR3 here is CATRGQVTDTQYF. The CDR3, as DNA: TGTGCCACCCGCGGGCAGGTCACAGATACGCAGTATTTT.

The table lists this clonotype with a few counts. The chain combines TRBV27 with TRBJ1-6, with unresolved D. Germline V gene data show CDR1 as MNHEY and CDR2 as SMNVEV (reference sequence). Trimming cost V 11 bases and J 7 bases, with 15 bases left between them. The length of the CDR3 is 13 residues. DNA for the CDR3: TGTGCCGCGGCCCTCGCGGGGAATTCACCCCTCCACTTT. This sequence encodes CAAALAGNSPLHF.

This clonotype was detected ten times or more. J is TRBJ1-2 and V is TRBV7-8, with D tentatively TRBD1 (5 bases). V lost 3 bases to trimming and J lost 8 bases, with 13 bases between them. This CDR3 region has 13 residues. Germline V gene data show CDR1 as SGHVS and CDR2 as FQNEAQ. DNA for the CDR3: TGTGCCAGCAGCTTGGGGCCACCTTGGGGCTACACCTTC. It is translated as CASSLGPPWGYTF.

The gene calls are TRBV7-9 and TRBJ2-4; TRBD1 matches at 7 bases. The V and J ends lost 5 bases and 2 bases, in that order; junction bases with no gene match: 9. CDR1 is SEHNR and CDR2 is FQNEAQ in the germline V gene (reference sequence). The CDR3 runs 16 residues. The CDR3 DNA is TGTGCCAGCAGCGGCCCCCGACAGGGTTCCAAAAACATTCAGTACTTC. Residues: CASSGPRQGSKNIQYF.

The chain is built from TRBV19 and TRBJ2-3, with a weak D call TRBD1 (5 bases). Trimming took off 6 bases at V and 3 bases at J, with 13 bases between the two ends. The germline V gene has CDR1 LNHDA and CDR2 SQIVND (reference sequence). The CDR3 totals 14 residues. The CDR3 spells CASSYRIGTDTQYF. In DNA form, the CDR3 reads TGTGCCAGTAGCTACAGGATAGGTACAGATACGCAGTATTTT.

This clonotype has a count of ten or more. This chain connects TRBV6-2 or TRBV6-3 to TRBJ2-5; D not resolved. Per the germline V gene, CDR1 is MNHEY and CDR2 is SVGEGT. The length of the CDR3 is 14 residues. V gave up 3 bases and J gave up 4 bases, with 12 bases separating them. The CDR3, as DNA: TGTGCCAGCAGTTATAGTCCAGGCGTAGAGACCCAGTACTTC. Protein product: CASSYSPGVETQYF.

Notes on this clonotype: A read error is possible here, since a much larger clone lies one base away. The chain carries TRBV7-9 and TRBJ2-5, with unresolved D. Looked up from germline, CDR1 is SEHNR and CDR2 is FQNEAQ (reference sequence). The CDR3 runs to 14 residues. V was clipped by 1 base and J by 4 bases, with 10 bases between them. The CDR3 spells CASSLGTLLETQYF. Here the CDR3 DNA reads TGTGCCAGCAGCTTAGGGACGCTGCTAGAGACCCAGTACTTC.

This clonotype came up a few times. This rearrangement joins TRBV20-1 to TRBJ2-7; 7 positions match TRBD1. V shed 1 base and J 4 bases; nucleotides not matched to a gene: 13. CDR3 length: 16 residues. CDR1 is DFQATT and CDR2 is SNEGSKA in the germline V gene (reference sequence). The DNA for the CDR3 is TGCAGTGCTAGAGCTCTCGACAGGGAGCTTCTATACGAGCAGTACTTC. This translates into CSARALDRELLYEQYF.

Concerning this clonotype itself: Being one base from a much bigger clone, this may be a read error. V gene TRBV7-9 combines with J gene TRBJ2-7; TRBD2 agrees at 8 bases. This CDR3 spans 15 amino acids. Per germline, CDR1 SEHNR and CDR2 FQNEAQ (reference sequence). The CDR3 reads CASSLELAEIYGQYF. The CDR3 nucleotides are TGTGCCAGCAGCTTAGAACTAGCGGAGATCTACGGGCAGTACTTC.

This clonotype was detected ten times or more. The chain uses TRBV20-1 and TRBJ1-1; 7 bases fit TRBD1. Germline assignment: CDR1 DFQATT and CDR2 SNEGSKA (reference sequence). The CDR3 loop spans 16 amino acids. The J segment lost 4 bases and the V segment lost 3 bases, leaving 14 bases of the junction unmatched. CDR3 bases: TGCAGTGCTAGGGGGCCAGGGGGGGAGGACGGCACTGAAGCTTTCTTT. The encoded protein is CSARGPGGEDGTEAFF.

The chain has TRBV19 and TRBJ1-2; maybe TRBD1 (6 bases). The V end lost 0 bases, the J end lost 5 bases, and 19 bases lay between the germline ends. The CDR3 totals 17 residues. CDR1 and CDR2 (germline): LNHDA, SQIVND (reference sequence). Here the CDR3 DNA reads TGTGCCAGTAGTATAGATCCCACCACCGGGACAAGATATGGCTACACCTTC. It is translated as CASSIDPTTGTRYGYTF.

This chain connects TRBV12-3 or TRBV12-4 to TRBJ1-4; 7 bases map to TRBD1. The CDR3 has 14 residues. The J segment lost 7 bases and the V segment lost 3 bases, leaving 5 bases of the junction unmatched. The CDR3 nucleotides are TGTGCCAGCAGTTTCCCCCAGGGGGGTGAAAAACTGTTTTTT. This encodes CASSFPQGGEKLFF.

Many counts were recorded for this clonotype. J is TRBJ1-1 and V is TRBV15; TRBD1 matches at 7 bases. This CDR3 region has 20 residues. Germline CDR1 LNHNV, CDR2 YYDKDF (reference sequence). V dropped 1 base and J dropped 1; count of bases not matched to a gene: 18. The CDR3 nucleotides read TGTGCCACCAGCAGAGGGACAGGCCGATTACTCCCAAGCAGGAACACTGAAGCTTTCTTT. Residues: CATSRGTGRLLPSRNTEAFF.

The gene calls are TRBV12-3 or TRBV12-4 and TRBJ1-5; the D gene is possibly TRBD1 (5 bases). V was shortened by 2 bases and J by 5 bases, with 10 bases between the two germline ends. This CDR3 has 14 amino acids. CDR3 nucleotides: TGTGCCAGCAGTTTACAGGGTTGGGATCAGCCCCAGCATTTT. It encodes CASSLQGWDQPQHF.

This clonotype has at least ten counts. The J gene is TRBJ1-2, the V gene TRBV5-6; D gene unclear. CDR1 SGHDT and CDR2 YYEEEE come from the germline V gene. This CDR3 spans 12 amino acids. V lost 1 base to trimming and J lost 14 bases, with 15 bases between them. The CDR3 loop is CASSLSRPDQTF. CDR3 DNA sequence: TGTGCCAGCAGCTTGAGCAGGCCGGACCAGACCTTC. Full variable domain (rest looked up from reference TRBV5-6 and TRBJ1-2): DAGVTQSPTHLIKTRGQQVTLRCSPKSGHDTVSWYQQALGQGPQFIFQYYEEEERQRGNFPDRFSGHQFPNYSSELNVNALLLGDSALYLCASSLSRPDQTFGSGTRLTVV.

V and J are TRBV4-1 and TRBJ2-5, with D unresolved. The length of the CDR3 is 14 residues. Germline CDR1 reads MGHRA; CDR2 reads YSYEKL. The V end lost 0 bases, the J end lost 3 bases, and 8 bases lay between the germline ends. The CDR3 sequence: CASSQDSYEETQYF. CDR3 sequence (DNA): TGCGCCAGCAGCCAAGATTCGTACGAAGAGACCCAGTACTTC.

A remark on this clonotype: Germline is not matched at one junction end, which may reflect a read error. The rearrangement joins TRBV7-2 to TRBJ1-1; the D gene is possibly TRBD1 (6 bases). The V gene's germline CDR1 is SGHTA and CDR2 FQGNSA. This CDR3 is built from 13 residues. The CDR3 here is CASGLGGDTEAFF. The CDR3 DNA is TGTGCCAGCGGCTTAGGGGGGGACACTGAAGCTTTCTTT. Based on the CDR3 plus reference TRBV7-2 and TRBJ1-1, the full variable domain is GAGVSQSPSNKVTEKGKDVELRCDPISGHTALYWYRQSLGQGLEFLIYFQGNSAPDKSGLPSDRFSAERTGGSVSTLTIQRTQQEDSAVYLCASGLGGDTEAFFGQGTRLTVV.

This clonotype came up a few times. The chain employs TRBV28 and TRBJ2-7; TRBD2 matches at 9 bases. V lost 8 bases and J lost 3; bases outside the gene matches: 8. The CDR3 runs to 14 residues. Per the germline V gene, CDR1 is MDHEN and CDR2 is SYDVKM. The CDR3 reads CASGDSGRGYEQYF. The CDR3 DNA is TGTGCCAGCGGAGATAGCGGGAGAGGCTACGAGCAGTACTTC.

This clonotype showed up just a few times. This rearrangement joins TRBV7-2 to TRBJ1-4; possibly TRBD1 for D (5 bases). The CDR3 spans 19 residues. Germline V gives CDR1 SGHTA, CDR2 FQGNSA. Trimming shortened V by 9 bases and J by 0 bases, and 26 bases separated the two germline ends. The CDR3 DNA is TGTGCCAGTAGACCTGACCCCGGACAAAGTCTTGCAACTAATGAAAAACTGTTTTTT. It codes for CASRPDPGQSLATNEKLFF.

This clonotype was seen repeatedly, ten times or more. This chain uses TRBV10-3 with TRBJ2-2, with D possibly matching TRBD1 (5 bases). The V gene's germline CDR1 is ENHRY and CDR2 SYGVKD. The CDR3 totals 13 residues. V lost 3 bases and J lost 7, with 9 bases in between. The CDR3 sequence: CAISDPGHGELFF. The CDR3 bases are TGTGCCATCAGTGACCCAGGACACGGGGAGCTGTTTTTT.

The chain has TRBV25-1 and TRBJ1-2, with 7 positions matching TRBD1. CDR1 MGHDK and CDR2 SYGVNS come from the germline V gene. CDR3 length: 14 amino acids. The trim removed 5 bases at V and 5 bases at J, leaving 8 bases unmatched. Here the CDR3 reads CASSTPTGTYGYTF. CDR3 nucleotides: TGTGCCAGCAGTACACCGACAGGGACTTATGGCTACACCTTC.

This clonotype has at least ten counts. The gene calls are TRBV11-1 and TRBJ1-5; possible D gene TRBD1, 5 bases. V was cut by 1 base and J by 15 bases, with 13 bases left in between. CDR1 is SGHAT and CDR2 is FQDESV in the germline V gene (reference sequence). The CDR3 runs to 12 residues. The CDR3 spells CASSLGGGPLHF. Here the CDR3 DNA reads TGTGCCAGCAGCTTAGGCGGGGGACCGTTGCATTTT.

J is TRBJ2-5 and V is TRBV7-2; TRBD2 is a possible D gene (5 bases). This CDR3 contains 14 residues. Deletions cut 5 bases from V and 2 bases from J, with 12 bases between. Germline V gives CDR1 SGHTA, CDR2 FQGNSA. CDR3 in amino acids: CASSPGVQQETQYF. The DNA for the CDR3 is TGTGCCAGCAGCCCCGGGGTGCAGCAAGAGACCCAGTACTTC.

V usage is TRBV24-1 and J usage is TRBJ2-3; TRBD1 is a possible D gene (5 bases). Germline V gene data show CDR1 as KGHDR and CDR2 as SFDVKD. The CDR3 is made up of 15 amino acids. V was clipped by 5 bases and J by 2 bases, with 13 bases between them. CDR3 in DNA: TGTGCCACCAGTGCCTCCTCAGGGTTCACAGATACGCAGTATTTT. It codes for CATSASSGFTDTQYF.

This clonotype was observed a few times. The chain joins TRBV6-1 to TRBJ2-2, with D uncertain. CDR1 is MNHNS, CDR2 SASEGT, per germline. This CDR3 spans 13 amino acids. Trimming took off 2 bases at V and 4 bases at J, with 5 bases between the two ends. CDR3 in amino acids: CASSESATGELFF. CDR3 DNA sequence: TGTGCCAGCAGTGAATCGGCCACCGGGGAGCTGTTTTTT.

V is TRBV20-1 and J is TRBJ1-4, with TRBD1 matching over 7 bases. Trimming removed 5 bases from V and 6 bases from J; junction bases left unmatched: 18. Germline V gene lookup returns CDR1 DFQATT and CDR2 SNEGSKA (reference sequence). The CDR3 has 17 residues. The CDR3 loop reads CSASTTGLSAADEKLFF. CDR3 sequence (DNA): TGCAGTGCTTCCACGACAGGGTTATCGGCAGCGGATGAAAAACTGTTTTTT.